Presented here are 23 T cell receptor beta chains from one specimen sequenced in a study of blood T cell repertoires in COVID-19. Data came from immunoSEQ multiplex PCR; TCRdb stores just in-frame clones and leaves some out. The sample holds 90,000 to 100,000 clones, around 90% seen once. Input material: peripheral blood. The receptors shown here come from a man between 65 and 79 years old with acute or convalescent COVID-19.

This clone has only a few counts. J is TRBJ1-4 and V is TRBV6-5; a weak D match, TRBD1 (5 bases). Trimming took 0 bases from V and 7 from J, leaving 15 bases between them. Germline CDR1 and CDR2: MNHEY and SVGAGI. The CDR3 is 16 amino acids. The CDR3 loop reads CASSYSNGRAPEKLFF. CDR3 nucleotides: TGTGCCAGCAGTTACTCGAACGGCAGGGCCCCTGAAAAACTGTTTTTT.

The sample holds a few counts of this clone. CDR3 protein: CASSPTNTHYGYTF. The CDR3 DNA is TGTGCCAGCAGTCCCACAAACACCCACTATGGCTACACCTTC. V usage is TRBV6-5 and J usage is TRBJ1-2; no clear D gene. CDR3 length equals 14 residues. Germline-derived CDR1 and CDR2 are MNHEY and SVGAGI. The V end was cut by 5 bases, the J end by 3 bases, with 13 bases between.

The genes are TRBV5-1 and TRBJ2-7; 11 bases fit TRBD2. The J segment lost 0 bases and the V segment lost 0 bases, leaving 5 bases of the junction unmatched. This CDR3 has 17 residues. Germline-derived CDR1 and CDR2 are SGHRS and YFSETQ. Written as DNA, the CDR3 is TGCGCCAGCAGCTTGGGGCTAGCGGGGGGCAGCTCCTACGAGCAGTACTTC. Its translation is CASSLGLAGGSSYEQYF.

The genes are TRBV3-1 (or the pseudogene TRBV3-2) and TRBJ1-6, with D possibly being TRBD1 (6 bases). The CDR3 has 15 residues. Germline assignment: CDR1 LGHDT and CDR2 YNNKEL (reference sequence). Deletions cut 1 base from V and 8 bases from J, with 12 bases between. The CDR3 bases are TGTGCCAGCAGCCAAGCCCGGGGGGCATATTCACCCCTCCACTTT. Its translation: CASSQARGAYSPLHF.

The chain couples TRBV19 to TRBJ2-5; TRBD1 might be the D (7 bases). Germline V gene data show CDR1 as LNHDA and CDR2 as SQIVND (reference sequence). The CDR3 spans 15 residues. V was shortened by 4 bases and J by 1 base, with 13 bases between the two germline ends. CDR3 sequence reads: CASSRQGGVQETQYF. CDR3 bases: TGTGCCAGTAGTAGGCAGGGGGGAGTCCAAGAGACCCAGTACTTC.

The V and J genes are TRBV27 and TRBJ2-7; 10 nucleotides match TRBD1. Germline trimming cut 6 bases from V and 3 bases from J; bases unmatched to any gene: 5. Germline CDR1 MNHEY, CDR2 SMNVEV (reference sequence). CDR3 length: 14 amino acids. This CDR3 reads CASSRQGAGYEQYF. CDR3 DNA sequence: TGTGCCAGCAGCCGACAGGGGGCAGGCTACGAGCAGTACTTC.

This clone was recorded only once. This chain connects TRBV10-1 to TRBJ2-3; D unclear. The CDR3 runs to 13 residues. The V gene lost 2 bases and the J gene lost 1 base, with 4 bases spanning the gap. Germline V gene data show CDR1 as WNHNN and CDR2 as SYGVQD (reference sequence). Written as DNA, the CDR3 is TGCGCCAGCAGTGAGACTGGCACAGATACGCAGTATTTT. Its translation: CASSETGTDTQYF.

This clone was observed a few times. The chain employs TRBV5-1 and TRBJ1-6, with D unresolved. Germline CDR1 is SGHRS and CDR2 is YFSETQ. Trimming shortened V by 7 bases and J by 0 bases, and 11 bases separated the two germline ends. The CDR3 sequence is 15 residues long. CDR3 sequence reads: CASPVVLSYNSPLHF. CDR3 DNA: TGCGCCAGCCCGGTAGTCCTCTCCTATAATTCACCCCTCCACTTT.

The chain combines TRBV5-5 with TRBJ1-2; the match to TRBD1 covers 8 bases. The CDR3 has 14 residues. J gave up 5 bases and V 4 bases, and 7 bases lay outside the gene matches. The germline CDR1 and CDR2 sequences are SGHKS and YYEKEE (reference sequence). The CDR3 loop is CASSPGTGAYGYTF. The DNA of the CDR3 is TGTGCCAGCAGCCCTGGGACAGGAGCTTATGGCTACACCTTC.

This clone occurred once. V gene TRBV7-8 combines with J gene TRBJ2-3; TRBD2 agrees at 11 bases. The CDR3 extends over 16 amino acids. With V trimmed by 2 bases and J by 7 bases, 8 bases remained unmatched. The germline gives CDR1 SGHVS, CDR2 FQNEAQ. CDR3 residues: CASSLLGSGGVYTQYF. The CDR3, as DNA: TGTGCCAGCAGCTTATTGGGTAGCGGGGGGGTATATACGCAGTATTTT.

The chain is built from TRBV27 and TRBJ1-2; 7 nucleotides agree with TRBD1. The J segment lost 6 bases and the V segment lost 6 bases, leaving 13 bases of the junction unmatched. CDR3 length: 15 amino acids. Germline lookup yields CDR1 MNHEY and CDR2 SMNVEV (reference sequence). CDR3 sequence reads: CASRGSGQSKNGYTF. As DNA, the CDR3 is TGTGCCAGCAGGGGCTCGGGACAGTCGAAGAATGGCTACACCTTC.

The chain joins TRBV4-1 to TRBJ1-2; 7 bases are a match to TRBD1. V shed 3 bases and J 4 bases; nucleotides not matched to a gene: 8. CDR3 length: 15 residues. CDR1 is MGHRA, CDR2 YSYEKL, per germline. CDR3 in DNA: TGCGCCAGCAGCCAGTCCGGGACAGTTCCCTATGGCTACACCTTC. Amino acids: CASSQSGTVPYGYTF.

The chain employs TRBV19 and TRBJ1-2; D is possibly TRBD1 (5 bases). Trimming cost V 11 bases and J 5 bases, with 21 bases left between them. The CDR3 has 14 residues. Germline CDR1 reads LNHDA; CDR2 reads SQIVND (reference sequence). The chain's CDR3 is CASTGGGTTYGYTF. The CDR3 coding sequence is TGTGCCTCAACGGGTGGGGGGACGACTTATGGCTACACCTTC.

The rearrangement links TRBV28 to TRBJ2-5; 8 bases fit TRBD1. The germline gives CDR1 MDHEN, CDR2 SYDVKM. The CDR3 sequence is 14 residues long. The CDR3 region is CATGEWRGQETQYF. The DNA of the CDR3 is TGTGCGACAGGGGAATGGAGGGGCCAAGAGACCCAGTACTTC.

The chain carries TRBV27 and TRBJ2-3, with D unresolved. From germline, CDR1 is MNHEY and CDR2 SMNVEV (reference sequence). V lost 0 bases, J lost 0 bases, and 7 bases lay in between. This CDR3 spans 15 amino acids. The CDR3 sequence: CASSLSWASTDTQYF. For the CDR3, the DNA is TGTGCCAGCAGTTTATCCTGGGCTAGCACAGATACGCAGTATTTT.

This clone appeared a single time. The V call is TRBV5-1, the J call TRBJ1-2; TRBD1 matches at 7 bases. This CDR3 contains 14 residues. CDR1 is SGHRS and CDR2 is YFSETQ in the germline V gene. V shed 0 bases, J shed 8 bases, and the junction held 7 bases outside the gene matches. The CDR3 coding sequence is TGCGCCAGCAGCTTGGATGGCAGGGGGGACGGCTACACCTTC. It is translated as CASSLDGRGDGYTF.

The CDR3 is CASSPRASGPYEQYV. As DNA, the CDR3 is TGTGCCAGCAGTCCGCGGGCTAGCGGTCCCTACGAGCAGTACGTC. The gene calls are TRBV6-5 and TRBJ2-7; 7 bases line up with TRBD2. Trimming cost V 5 bases and J 2 bases; bases outside gene matches: 9. The germline gives CDR1 MNHEY, CDR2 SVGAGI. This CDR3 spans 15 amino acids.

This clone was observed a few times. The chain recombines TRBV19 with TRBJ1-1, with no clear D. This CDR3 has 14 residues. V lost 7 bases, J lost 5 bases, and 17 bases lay in between. The germline V gene has CDR1 LNHDA and CDR2 SQIVND (reference sequence). The CDR3 DNA sequence: TGTGCCAGTAATATGAGGGTGGGAAAAACTGAAGCTTTCTTT. Translation gives CASNMRVGKTEAFF.

V is TRBV28 and J is TRBJ2-5; D unclear. The CDR3 spans 11 residues. The germline V gene has CDR1 MDHEN and CDR2 SYDVKM. The V gene lost 7 bases and the J gene lost 5 bases, with 8 bases spanning the gap. In nucleotides, the CDR3 is TGTGCCAGCACCTCGGAGGAGACCCAGTACTTC. It is translated as CASTSEETQYF.

The gene calls are TRBV28 and TRBJ2-7, with 7 bases fitting TRBD1. From germline, CDR1 is MDHEN and CDR2 SYDVKM. The trim removed 5 bases at V and 4 bases at J, leaving 11 bases unmatched. The CDR3 spans 15 residues. DNA of the CDR3: TGTGCCAGCAGTCAAAGCTGGGACAGCAAGTACGAGCAGTACTTC. Its translation is CASSQSWDSKYEQYF. Complete variable domain (other parts from reference TRBV28 and TRBJ2-7): DVKVTQSSRYLVKRTGEKVFLECVQDMDHENMFWYRQDPGLGLRLIYFSYDVKMKEKGDIPEGYSVSREKKERFSLILESASTNQTSMYLCASSQSWDSKYEQYFGPGTRLTVT.

The chain couples TRBV11-2 to TRBJ2-2, with TRBD1 as a possible D gene (6 bases). This CDR3 has 15 residues. V was cut by 5 bases and J by 2 bases, with 12 bases left in between. Germline loops: CDR1 SGHAT, CDR2 FQNNGV. The CDR3 spells CASSVQGPNTGELFF. CDR3 in DNA: TGTGCCAGCAGCGTACAGGGCCCAAACACCGGGGAGCTGTTTTTT.

J is TRBJ2-3 and V is TRBV10-1; no reliable D call. The ends were cut back, 3 bases at V and 7 bases at J, with 8 bases in the middle. The CDR3 runs to 12 residues. CDR1 and CDR2 from the germline V gene are WNHNN and SYGVQD (reference sequence). CDR3 coding DNA: TGCGCCAGCAGTGATCAGCGAAATACGCAGTATTTT. Translating it yields CASSDQRNTQYF.

The V and J genes are TRBV28 and TRBJ2-6, with TRBD2 as a possible D gene (8 bases). CDR1 and CDR2 (germline): MDHEN, SYDVKM. Trimming removed 5 bases from V and 4 bases from J, with 18 bases in between. The CDR3 loop spans 17 amino acids. CDR3 sequence reads: CASSPPGRGLGANVLTF. CDR3 bases: TGTGCCAGCAGTCCTCCCGGGAGGGGGCTCGGGGCCAACGTCCTGACTTTC.